The subject of this entry is one T cell receptor (beta chain). Its antigen is not identified. The repertoire was sequenced with immunoSEQ multiplex PCR; TCRdb's copy has only in-frame clones and lacks some. The repertoire holds more than 110,000 clones, with about 95% as singletons. The record originates from a study of cytomegalovirus exposure and HLA in healthy donors. Study conclusions and caveats: In vitro work confirmed that a few CMV-associated chains recognize CMV antigens. The study labeled 164 TCR beta chains cytomegalovirus-associated.

Per germline, CDR1 SGDLS and CDR2 YYNGEE. The CDR3 has 14 amino acids. The V end was cut by 3 bases, the J end by 6 bases, with 16 bases between. This sequence originates from a man younger than 35 in good health and CMV-seropositive. The genes are TRBV9 and TRBJ2-7, with D perhaps TRBD1 (5 bases). Sequenced material: PBMCs. CDR3 coding DNA: TGTGCCAGCAGCGGAGCCCTAGGGGCCGGCGAGCAGTACTTC. Protein: CASSGALGAGEQYF.